This TCR beta chain was captured by sequencing in a study of CD8 T cells in Susac syndrome. The multiple sclerosis controls were treatment-naive patients affected by stable or active relapsing-remitting disease. Bulk CD8+ and CD4+ cells came from magnetic negative isolation; CD8+ TEMRA by FACS. Reverse transcription of roughly 0.5 to 1 ug RNA was performed with random hexamers. The CDR3 of TCR beta was amplified by immunoSEQ multiplex PCR across 54 Vbeta and 13 Jbeta. TCRdb reanalysed the immunoSEQ multiplex PCR reads using MiXCR and keeps one entry per CDR3 protein. The data hold some 260,000 distinct CDR3 sequences, with roughly 81% observed a single time. The CDR3 length is 14 residues. V was clipped by 5 bases and J by 2 bases, with 12 bases between them. Germline CDR1 is LGHDT and CDR2 is YNNKEL (reference sequence).

The chain combines TRBV3-1 with TRBJ1-2, with a tentative D call TRBD1 (5 bases). The receptor's source is a human donor with multiple sclerosis. Sequencing was carried out using CD8+ T cells from PBMCs. The CDR3 region has the DNA TGTGCCAGCAGCGTGCGGGGACTCAACTATGGCTACACCTTC. Translation: CASSVRGLNYGYTF.